The 20 T cell receptor beta chains below were found in one sample sequenced in a study of cytomegalovirus exposure and HLA in healthy donors. The study ran its PCR with 60 Vbeta and 13 Jbeta primers. Sequencing used immunoSEQ multiplex PCR; TCRdb keeps in-frame clones, though not all of them. The data show over 250,000 clones, 75% to 90% seen once. The sample consisted of PBMCs. The receptors stem from a man aged 35-49 years in good health and CMV-seropositive.

The rearrangement uses TRBV5-1 and TRBJ2-2; TRBD2 aligns across 7 bases. This CDR3 contains 15 residues. J gave up 8 bases and V 3 bases, and 10 bases lay outside the gene matches. Germline lookup yields CDR1 SGHRS and CDR2 YFSETQ. The CDR3 is CASSSNGGGWGELFF. In DNA form, the CDR3 reads TGCGCCAGCAGCTCGAATGGCGGGGGATGGGGGGAGCTGTTTTTT. Complete variable domain (other parts from reference TRBV5-1 and TRBJ2-2): KAGVTQTPRYLIKTRGQQVTLSCSPISGHRSVSWYQQTPGQGLQFLFEYFSETQRNKGNFPGRFSGRQFSNSRSEMNVSTLELGDSALYLCASSSNGGGWGELFFGEGSRLTVL.

The chain joins TRBV4-3 to TRBJ2-1, with D possibly TRBD2 on 6 matching bases. V was cut by 4 bases and J by 5 bases, with 15 bases left in between. This CDR3 has 15 residues. The germline CDR1 and CDR2 sequences are LGHNA and YSLEER. The CDR3 sequence is CASSLTGTRDNEQFF. The CDR3 DNA sequence: TGCGCCAGCAGCCTAACCGGGACTCGGGACAATGAGCAGTTCTTC.

The chain couples TRBV28 to TRBJ2-1, with 10 nucleotides matching TRBD2. Germline V CDR1 and CDR2: MDHEN, SYDVKM. With V trimmed by 6 bases and J by 4 bases, 6 bases remained unmatched. This CDR3 is built from 15 residues. CDR3 nucleotides: TGTGCCAGCAGCTCAGCGGGAGGGGATTACAATGAGCAGTTCTTC. Translation gives CASSSAGGDYNEQFF.

There are a few counts of this clone. The V and J genes are TRBV30 and TRBJ1-5; 7 positions match TRBD1. Germline loops: CDR1 GTSNPN, CDR2 SVGIG (reference sequence). The CDR3 totals 13 residues. With 2 bases clipped from V and 6 bases from J, the junction kept 4 bases outside the gene matches. CDR3 coding DNA: TGTGCCTGGAGTAGACAGGGTGGTCAGCCCCAGCATTTT. Its protein product is CAWSRQGGQPQHF.

The chain carries TRBV7-9 and TRBJ1-1; 7 bases fit TRBD1. Trimming took 4 bases from V and 11 from J; bases not matched to a gene: 10. In germline, CDR1 is SEHNR, CDR2 FQNEAQ (reference sequence). This CDR3 comprises 13 residues. The CDR3 bases are TGTGCCAGCAGCTCGGTAACAGGGGAGCGGGCTTTCTTT. Its translation: CASSSVTGERAFF.

The chain is built from TRBV10-3 and TRBJ2-6, with a weak D call TRBD1 (6 bases). This CDR3 contains 14 residues. Germline V gene sequence: CDR1 ENHRY, CDR2 SYGVKD. V lost 6 bases and J lost 0, with 6 bases in between. CDR3 nucleotide sequence: TGTGCCATCAGAGGGGGCTCTGGGGCCAACGTCCTGACTTTC. Its translation: CAIRGGSGANVLTF.

The V call is TRBV6-5, the J call TRBJ2-3; 10 bases agree with TRBD2. V lost 7 bases, J lost 3 bases, and 1 base stayed unmatched. CDR1 is MNHEY and CDR2 is SVGAGI in the germline V gene. The CDR3 spans 13 residues. Here the CDR3 reads CASTTSGTDTQYF. As DNA, the CDR3 is TGTGCCAGCACGACTAGCGGGACAGATACGCAGTATTTT.

The chain joins TRBV5-1 to TRBJ2-3; TRBD1 matches at 10 bases. Germline-derived CDR1 and CDR2 are SGHRS and YFSETQ. V lost 3 bases to trimming and J lost 3 bases; unmatched junction nucleotides: 4. The length of the CDR3 is 15 residues. The DNA for the CDR3 is TGCGCCAGCAGCTCGGGGGACAGGGGAACAGATACGCAGTATTTT. It codes for CASSSGDRGTDTQYF.

The chain is built from TRBV19 and TRBJ2-7; D is possibly TRBD1 (5 bases). There are 12 residues in the CDR3. V lost 2 bases to trimming and J lost 4 bases, with 6 bases between them. Germline values: CDR1 LNHDA, CDR2 SQIVND (reference sequence). The CDR3 here is CASSISGYEQYF. DNA for the CDR3: TGTGCCAGTAGTATATCAGGGTACGAGCAGTACTTC.

This clone occurred a few times. The rearrangement uses TRBV4-1 and TRBJ2-7, with 12 nucleotides matching TRBD2. Germline CDR1 is MGHRA and CDR2 is YSYEKL. The V segment lost 4 bases and the J segment 3 bases; nucleotides outside the gene matches: 4. The length of the CDR3 is 15 residues. The CDR3 bases are TGCGCCAGCAGCCGCCCGACTAGCGGGAGCTACGAGCAGTACTTC. Residues: CASSRPTSGSYEQYF.

There are a few counts of this clone. V gene TRBV29-1 combines with J gene TRBJ2-1; 14 bases map to TRBD2. The CDR3 is made up of 15 amino acids. J gave up 7 bases and V 6 bases, and 8 bases lay outside the gene matches. CDR1 and CDR2 from the germline V gene are SQVTM and ANQGSEA. DNA of the CDR3: TGCAGCGTGACCGGGACTAGCGGGAGTAATAATGAGCAGTTCTTC. It codes for CSVTGTSGSNNEQFF.

V and J are TRBV5-4 and TRBJ2-7; TRBD2 might be the D (5 bases). In germline, CDR1 is SGHNT, CDR2 YYREEE (reference sequence). The V end lost 2 bases, the J end lost 2 bases, and 11 bases lay between the germline ends. This CDR3 is 14 amino acids long. The CDR3 here is CASSLTAVTYEQYF. The CDR3, as DNA: TGTGCCAGCAGCTTAACAGCGGTAACCTACGAGCAGTACTTC.

This clone was found once. The V and J genes are TRBV2 and TRBJ1-2; 7 nucleotides agree with TRBD1. Germline V CDR1 and CDR2: SNHLY, FYNNEI. Germline trimming cut 10 bases from V and 8 bases from J; bases unmatched to any gene: 7. This CDR3 spans 11 amino acids. CDR3: CATRTGSGYTF. The CDR3, as DNA: TGTGCCACCCGGACAGGATCAGGCTACACCTTC.

The chain joins TRBV5-8 to TRBJ1-3; D remains ambiguous. Germline lookup yields CDR1 SGHTS and CDR2 YDEGEE. V gave up 0 bases and J gave up 4 bases, with 11 bases separating them. This CDR3 contains 15 residues. Here the CDR3 DNA reads TGTGCCAGCAGCTTGGGGAGGGTGAGAGGAAACACCATATATTTT. Translated, it gives CASSLGRVRGNTIYF.

The chain carries TRBV7-2 and TRBJ2-6; D might be TRBD1 (6 bases). The germline V gene has CDR1 SGHTA and CDR2 FQGNSA. V lost 3 bases and J 2 bases, leaving 11 bases between the germline ends. The CDR3 consists of 16 residues. The CDR3 region has the DNA TGTGCCAGCAGCTTTTGGGGGCCCACTGGGGCCAACGTCCTGACTTTC. As protein: CASSFWGPTGANVLTF.

In the case of this clone: Other DNA sequences of this sample code for an identical CDR3. The V and J genes are TRBV27 and TRBJ2-7; 14 bases line up with TRBD2. Germline trimming cut 4 bases from V and 3 bases from J; bases unmatched to any gene: 2. The CDR3 contains 15 residues. Germline V CDR1 and CDR2: MNHEY, SMNVEV (reference sequence). The CDR3 bases are TGTGCCAGCAGTTGGGGGACTAGCGGGAGCTACGAGCAGTACTTC. Translated, it gives CASSWGTSGSYEQYF.

The J gene is TRBJ1-5, the V gene TRBV6-6; the D is unclear. Germline CDR1 MNHNY, CDR2 SVGAGI (reference sequence). V lost 8 bases and J lost 4, with 12 bases in between. The CDR3 is 13 residues long. The CDR3 sequence: CASGEGRNQPQHF. The CDR3, as DNA: TGTGCCAGCGGGGAGGGCCGAAATCAGCCCCAGCATTTT.

The chain has TRBV29-1 and TRBJ1-4; D perhaps matches TRBD1 (5 bases). Per germline, CDR1 SQVTM and CDR2 ANQGSEA. V was pared by 5 bases and J by 8 bases, with 12 bases between. The CDR3 has 12 residues. This CDR3 reads CSVSRGKEKLFF. The CDR3 DNA follows: TGCAGCGTTTCACGGGGGAAGGAAAAACTGTTTTTT.

The chain joins TRBV6-5 to TRBJ1-3; D ambiguous. V lost 2 bases to trimming and J lost 6 bases, with 14 bases between them. This CDR3 spans 15 amino acids. Per germline, CDR1 MNHEY and CDR2 SVGAGI. CDR3 residues: CASSYGPTRVNTIYF. CDR3 coding DNA: TGTGCCAGCAGTTACGGGCCCACTCGTGTAAACACCATATATTTT.

J is TRBJ2-1 and V is TRBV6-7; 11 nucleotides line up with TRBD2. TRBV6-7 belongs to the ORF category, with a function that is uncertain. The CDR3 covers 16 residues. V was pared by 2 bases and J by 4 bases, with 4 bases of the junction left unmatched. The DNA of the CDR3 is TGTGCCAGCAGTTACGCGGGACTAGCGGCTTACAATGAGCAGTTCTTC. Translation gives CASSYAGLAAYNEQFF.